Shown below are 30 T cell receptor beta chains from a single sample sequenced in a study of shared clonotypes between healthy human individuals. Sequencing was performed with immunoSEQ multiplex PCR; in TCRdb, only in-frame clones are kept and a portion is missing. This table has about a million clones, approximately 68% appearing once. Source material: memory CD4+ T cells sorted from blood. Subset reported: CD45RA-negative fraction. The receptor source for this set is a man in his late teens or twenties in good health.

V gene TRBV19 combines with J gene TRBJ1-1, with TRBD1 matching 8 bases. Looked up from germline, CDR1 is LNHDA and CDR2 is SQIVND (reference sequence). CDR3 length equals 17 residues. V lost 1 base and J lost 3; bases outside the gene matches: 10. Here the CDR3 reads CASSIGAWDRRYTEAFF. CDR3 nucleotide sequence: TGTGCCAGTAGTATAGGGGCCTGGGACAGGCGTTACACTGAAGCTTTCTTT.

This clone was counted a single time. Since no conserved phenylalanine or tryptophan closes the CDR3, a read error is the likely cause. The gene calls are TRBV15 and TRBJ1-6; D uncertain. The CDR3 sequence is 15 residues long. The germline V gene encodes CDR1 LNHNV and CDR2 YYDKDF (reference sequence). Trimming shortened V by 7 bases and J by 7 bases, and 17 bases separated the two germline ends. This CDR3 reads CATKDSEGYNSPLHL. The CDR3 region has the DNA TGTGCCACCAAGGACTCTGAGGGATACAATTCACCCCTCCACCTT.

In the case of this clone: The same CDR3 can be traced to other DNA sequences in this sample. The rearrangement uses TRBV18 and TRBJ2-2, with D perhaps matching TRBD1 or TRBD2 (5 bases each). V was shortened by 2 bases and J by 1 base, with 11 bases between the two germline ends. CDR1 and CDR2 (germline): KGHSH, LQKENI. The CDR3 loop spans 16 amino acids. The CDR3 bases are TGTGCCAGCTCACCATTGGGGACGGGGAACACCGGGGAGCTGTTTTTT. Its translation is CASSPLGTGNTGELFF.

The V call is TRBV6-6, the J call TRBJ1-2, with 8 nucleotides matching TRBD1. The CDR3 contains 15 residues. V lost 6 bases and J lost 8; bases outside the gene matches: 14. Germline CDR1 MNHNY, CDR2 SVGAGI (reference sequence). CDR3: CASRTTTGASGGYTF. DNA of the CDR3: TGTGCCAGCAGAACCACGACAGGGGCCTCGGGGGGCTACACCTTC.

The V call is TRBV18, the J call TRBJ1-3, with D maybe TRBD1 (6 bases). Germline values: CDR1 KGHSH, CDR2 LQKENI. The CDR3 contains 17 residues. V dropped 0 bases and J dropped 1 base, with 13 bases sitting between them. CDR3 sequence reads: CASSPPSGGASGNTIYF. The DNA for the CDR3 is TGTGCCAGCTCACCACCGTCCGGGGGGGCTTCTGGAAACACCATATATTTT.

This clone has only a few counts. The CDR3 DNA is TGTGCCAGCAGTGACGACCACTCTATATTGGATGAGCAGTTCTTC. It codes for CASSDDHSILDEQFF. This rearrangement joins TRBV2 to TRBJ2-1; D unresolved. Trimming removed 3 bases from V and 8 bases from J, with 17 bases in between. The CDR3 is 15 residues long. Looked up from germline, CDR1 is SNHLY and CDR2 is FYNNEI.

This clone came up a few times. The chain is built from TRBV19 and TRBJ1-5; the D gene is possibly TRBD1 (5 bases). Germline V CDR1 and CDR2: LNHDA, SQIVND (reference sequence). The V gene lost 4 bases and the J gene lost 7 bases, with 11 bases spanning the gap. The CDR3 has 13 residues. CDR3 nucleotide sequence: TGTGCCAGTAGTACCAGGGTGAGGCAGCCCCAGCATTTT. This encodes CASSTRVRQPQHF.

Concerning this clone itself: Other DNA sequences from this sample encode an identical CDR3 as well. CDR3 nucleotide sequence: TGTGCCAGCAGCCCGGGACAGGGGACCTACAATGAGCAGTTCTTC. Amino acids: CASSPGQGTYNEQFF. The rearrangement links TRBV7-9 to TRBJ2-1; TRBD1 matches at 10 bases. The CDR3 sequence is 15 residues long. With V trimmed by 5 bases and J by 2 bases, 3 bases remained unmatched. Germline V lookup: CDR1 SEHNR, CDR2 FQNEAQ (reference sequence).

This chain uses TRBV2 with TRBJ1-5; D gene uncertain. This CDR3 is built from 13 residues. Germline CDR1 reads SNHLY; CDR2 reads FYNNEI. The V end was cut by 8 bases, the J end by 1 base, with 9 bases between. The CDR3 DNA sequence: TGTGCCAGCGATCAGGCAAGCAATCAGCCCCAGCATTTT. Its translation: CASDQASNQPQHF.

The rearrangement uses TRBV6-5 and TRBJ2-4; a possible D gene is TRBD2 (5 bases). The ends were cut back, 5 bases at V and 10 bases at J, with 15 bases in the middle. The CDR3 length is 13 residues. Germline CDR1 is MNHEY and CDR2 is SVGAGI. The CDR3 DNA is TGTGCCAGCAGTCCCCGAACCCCGGGAATTCAGTACTTC. Protein: CASSPRTPGIQYF.

The rearrangement links TRBV4-1 to TRBJ1-6, with D possibly matching TRBD1 (6 bases). There are 16 residues in the CDR3. The V gene's germline CDR1 is MGHRA and CDR2 YSYEKL. The V gene lost 0 bases and the J gene lost 6 bases, with 12 bases spanning the gap. CDR3 sequence (DNA): TGCGCCAGCAGCCAAGATTTGGGGGCCCTTAATTCACCCCTCCACTTT. It specifies CASSQDLGALNSPLHF.

This chain uses TRBV12-5 with TRBJ2-2; 9 bases fit TRBD1. This CDR3 has 15 residues. Per the germline V gene, CDR1 is LGHNT and CDR2 is FRNRAP. The V segment lost 5 bases and the J segment 5 bases; nucleotides outside the gene matches: 6. The CDR3 DNA sequence: TGTGCTAGTGGTCCCGGGACAGGGTTTACCGGGGAGCTGTTTTTT. Protein product: CASGPGTGFTGELFF.

For this clone: Since a far larger clone is one base different, this is likely a read error. The gene calls are TRBV11-1 and TRBJ2-3, with 8 bases that match TRBD2. From germline, CDR1 is SGHAT and CDR2 FQDESV (reference sequence). The CDR3 extends over 15 amino acids. The J segment lost 3 bases and the V segment lost 5 bases, leaving 7 bases of the junction unmatched. The CDR3 nucleotides are TGTGCCAGCAGCCGAGGACTAGCAGGGACAGATACGCAGTATTTT. This encodes CASSRGLAGTDTQYF.

This clone was counted a single time. The chain links TRBV5-1 to TRBJ2-2; D uncertain. V was clipped by 4 bases and J by 0 bases, with 7 bases between them. The CDR3 is made up of 14 amino acids. CDR1 is SGHRS and CDR2 is YFSETQ in the germline V gene. The DNA for the CDR3 is TGCGCCAGCAGCGGGGTAGCGAACACCGGGGAGCTGTTTTTT. It translates to CASSGVANTGELFF.

This chain joins TRBV10-3 and TRBJ2-1; D is perhaps TRBD2 (6 bases). Germline values: CDR1 ENHRY, CDR2 SYGVKD. V was trimmed by 10 bases and J by 5 bases, leaving 15 bases between them. The length of the CDR3 is 13 residues. The CDR3 reads CATLGTRNNEQFF. The CDR3 region has the DNA TGTGCCACACTCGGGACTCGGAACAATGAGCAGTTCTTC.

The chain recombines TRBV6-5 with TRBJ2-7, with D unclear. The V and J ends lost 5 bases and 6 bases respectively, with 17 bases between them. Germline CDR1 reads MNHEY; CDR2 reads SVGAGI. CDR3 length: 14 amino acids. CDR3 DNA: TGTGCCAGCAGTCTACTGGGGTTTGGGCTCGAGCAGTACTTC. It is translated as CASSLLGFGLEQYF.

In this sample, this clone turned up once. This chain joins TRBV5-1 and TRBJ2-1; no definite D call. This CDR3 is built from 16 residues. The V end was cut by 4 bases, the J end by 13 bases, with 27 bases between. Germline V gene lookup returns CDR1 SGHRS and CDR2 YFSETQ. The CDR3 loop is CASSPDSYLGILGQFF. The CDR3 DNA is TGCGCCAGCAGCCCCGACTCCTATCTAGGAATCCTGGGTCAGTTCTTC.

V usage is TRBV5-5 and J usage is TRBJ2-7, with a weak D call TRBD1 (6 bases). V was shortened by 2 bases and J by 2 bases, with 14 bases between the two germline ends. The CDR3 extends over 15 amino acids. In germline, CDR1 is SGHKS, CDR2 YYEKEE (reference sequence). As DNA, the CDR3 is TGTGCCAGCAGCTTCTTAGATGCAGGGGCCTACGAGCAGTACTTC. Translation: CASSFLDAGAYEQYF.

This sequence joins TRBV7-9 and TRBJ2-7, with TRBD2 matching 9 bases. The CDR3 is made up of 13 amino acids. With V trimmed by 5 bases and J by 5 bases, 4 bases remained unmatched. Germline V gene lookup returns CDR1 SEHNR and CDR2 FQNEAQ (reference sequence). CDR3 loop: CASSRGLANEQYF. CDR3 DNA: TGTGCCAGCAGCCGGGGACTAGCCAACGAGCAGTACTTC.

The rearrangement links TRBV10-3 to TRBJ1-1; D unclear. Germline values: CDR1 ENHRY, CDR2 SYGVKD. The CDR3 has 16 residues. Trimming took off 0 bases at V and 2 bases at J, with 13 bases between the two ends. CDR3 coding DNA: TGTGCCATCAGTGAGTCGGGATTCCTAGGAAACACTGAAGCTTTCTTT. Translated: CAISESGFLGNTEAFF.

The chain employs TRBV1 and TRBJ2-3; TRBD2 was called by the table and not checked on the DNA. TRBV1 represents a pseudogene. This CDR3 is built from 15 residues. CDR3 coding DNA: TGCACCAGCAGGACTCTATCCTCTAGCACAGATACGCAGTATTTT. Translation gives CTSRTLSSSTDTQYF.

The chain recombines TRBV18 with TRBJ1-5; the D gene is possibly TRBD1 (5 bases). The germline V and J ends were trimmed by 0 bases and 6 bases, with 15 bases remaining between them. Germline-derived CDR1 and CDR2 are KGHSH and LQKENI. This CDR3 has 16 amino acids. CDR3 nucleotides: TGTGCCAGCTCACCACCATGGGAGGGGCACGGTCAGCCCCAGCATTTT. Its translation is CASSPPWEGHGQPQHF.

The gene calls are TRBV10-3 and TRBJ1-1; 7 positions agree with TRBD1. Germline V CDR1 and CDR2: ENHRY, SYGVKD. With 6 bases clipped from V and 6 bases from J, the junction kept 7 bases outside the gene matches. This CDR3 comprises 13 residues. The CDR3 here is CAIRRDSLAEAFF. The CDR3 region has the DNA TGTGCCATCAGGAGGGACAGCCTTGCTGAAGCTTTCTTT.

This sequence joins TRBV20-1 and TRBJ2-1; D gene unclear. The CDR3 spans 10 residues. Trimming removed 6 bases at V and 7 bases at J, with 7 bases between. Germline V lookup: CDR1 DFQATT, CDR2 SNEGSKA (reference sequence). The CDR3 loop reads CSAIFNEQFF. DNA for the CDR3: TGCAGTGCAATTTTTAATGAGCAGTTCTTC.

Note on this clone: A far larger clone is one nucleotide away, so this likely arose from a read error. Other nucleotide sequences in the sample specify the same CDR3. This chain links TRBV30 with TRBJ1-1; 9 bases fit TRBD1. The CDR3 extends over 15 amino acids. Germline V gene data show CDR1 as GTSNPN and CDR2 as SVGIG (reference sequence). J gave up 1 base and V 1 base, and 4 bases lay outside the gene matches. CDR3 in DNA: TGTGCCTGGAGTGGAACAGGGGGCAAGAACACTGAAGCTTTCTTT. It codes for CAWSGTGGKNTEAFF.

The chain couples TRBV15 to TRBJ2-5; maybe TRBD1 (6 bases). Germline V gene data show CDR1 as LNHNV and CDR2 as YYDKDF (reference sequence). The ends were cut back, 1 base at V and 0 bases at J, with 9 bases in the middle. The CDR3 spans 15 residues. CDR3 sequence: CATSRGDTYQETQYF. In DNA form, the CDR3 reads TGTGCCACCAGCAGAGGGGACACCTACCAAGAGACCCAGTACTTC.

The gene calls are TRBV9 and TRBJ1-4; D may be TRBD1 (5 bases). The V end lost 0 bases, the J end lost 5 bases, and 17 bases lay between the germline ends. Germline CDR1 is SGDLS and CDR2 is YYNGEE. This CDR3 has 17 amino acids. CDR3 nucleotide sequence: TGTGCCAGCAGCGTAGTAAGTTTTGGGACGTACAATGAAAAACTGTTTTTT. Translation gives CASSVVSFGTYNEKLFF.

The chain employs TRBV29-1 and TRBJ1-2, with 11 bases identical to TRBD1. Per the germline V gene, CDR1 is SQVTM and CDR2 is ANQGSEA. CDR3 size: 13 residues. The junction had 9 bases not matched to a gene; V was cut back by 7 bases and J by 8 bases. CDR3 DNA sequence: TGCAGCGCAAAGGACAGGGGGCCAGCCGGCTACACCTTC. Translated: CSAKDRGPAGYTF.

V is TRBV7-3 and J is TRBJ1-1; a possible D gene is TRBD1 (5 bases). The germline V gene encodes CDR1 SGHTA and CDR2 FQGTGA. This CDR3 is built from 13 residues. Trimming stripped 4 bases from V and 11 bases from J, with 17 bases between. The CDR3 bases are TGTGCCAGCAGCTCCCGGGACTTACTATTGGCTTTCTTT. Translation gives CASSSRDLLLAFF.

This chain joins TRBV5-4 and TRBJ1-2; 9 bases are a match to TRBD1. CDR3 size: 14 residues. Unmatched junction bases numbered 4, after V lost 0 bases and J lost 7 bases. Looked up from germline, CDR1 is SGHNT and CDR2 is YYREEE (reference sequence). The CDR3 sequence: CASSLGDRVGGYTF. The CDR3 nucleotides are TGTGCCAGCAGCTTGGGGGACAGGGTCGGTGGCTACACCTTC.